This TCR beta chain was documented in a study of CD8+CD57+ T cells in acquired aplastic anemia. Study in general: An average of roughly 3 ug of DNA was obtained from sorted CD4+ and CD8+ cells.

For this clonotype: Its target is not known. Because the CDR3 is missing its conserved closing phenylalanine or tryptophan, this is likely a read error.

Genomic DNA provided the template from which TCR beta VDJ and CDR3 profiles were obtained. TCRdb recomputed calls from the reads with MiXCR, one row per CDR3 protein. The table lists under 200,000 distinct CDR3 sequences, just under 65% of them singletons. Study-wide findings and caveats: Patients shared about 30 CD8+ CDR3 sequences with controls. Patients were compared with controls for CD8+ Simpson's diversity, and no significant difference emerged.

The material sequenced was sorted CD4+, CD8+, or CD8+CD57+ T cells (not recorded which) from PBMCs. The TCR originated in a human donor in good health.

This CDR3 reads CSAKTGSSYEQYL. CDR3 DNA sequence: TGCAGTGCAAAGACCGGTAGCTCCTACGAGCAGTACCTC. The genes are TRBV20-1 and TRBJ2-7, with D unclear. Between the trimmed V and J ends, which lost 6 bases and 0 bases, there was a span of 12 bases. Germline loops: CDR1 DFQATT, CDR2 SNEGSKA (reference sequence). There are 13 residues in the CDR3.